A selection of T cell receptor beta chains follows, all from one sample in a study of cytomegalovirus exposure and HLA in healthy donors. Using immunoSEQ multiplex PCR, the repertoire was profiled, and TCRdb retains in-frame clones only, with some absent. The sample table sets out some 200,000 clones. The sequencing input was PBMCs. The receptors stem from a boy aged 5-17 years in good health and CMV-seronegative. Both conserved end residues are part of each CDR3. Each record gives: D gene, J gene, V gene, CDR3 DNA, CDR3 protein. The D gene is left open where the match is weak.

D: TRBD1
J: TRBJ1-2
V: TRBV27
DNA: TGTGCCAGCAGTACCCTTCGCCGTCAAGGGGGCGGATACTATGGCTACACCTTC
CDR3: CASSTLRRQGGGYYGYTF

D: TRBD1
J: TRBJ2-2
V: TRBV28
DNA: TGTGCCAGCTCCATTGGACAGGGGCGGGAGGAGCTGTTTTTT
CDR3: CASSIGQGREELFF

D: NA
J: TRBJ2-2
V: TRBV7-8
DNA: TGTGCCAGCAGCCTATCGAGGACAGTCGGGGAGCTGTTTTTT
CDR3: CASSLSRTVGELFF

D: TRBD2
J: TRBJ2-3
V: TRBV9
DNA: TGTGCCAGCAGCGTGTTGTGGACTAGCGGGAGCACAGATACGCAGTATTTT
CDR3: CASSVLWTSGSTDTQYF

D: NA
J: TRBJ2-2
V: TRBV7-6
DNA: TGTGCCAGCAGCTTATCGGGCGGGGCCAACACCGGGGAGCTGTTTTTT
CDR3: CASSLSGGANTGELFF

D: TRBD2
J: TRBJ2-3
V: TRBV27
DNA: TGTGCCAGCGGACTACGGGGGGGAGTAACAGATACGCAGTATTTT
CDR3: CASGLRGGVTDTQYF

D: TRBD1
J: TRBJ1-4
V: TRBV19
DNA: TGTGCCAGTAGTATACAGGGGGCGGCTGAAAAACTGTTTTTT
CDR3: CASSIQGAAEKLFF

D: TRBD1
J: TRBJ2-5
V: TRBV15
DNA: TGTGCCACCAGCAGAAGGCGGACAGGGGCCCAAGAGACCCAGTACTTC
CDR3: CATSRRRTGAQETQYF

D: NA
J: TRBJ2-5
V: TRBV7-8
DNA: TGTGCCAGCAGCTTAGTAGTGGGAGGAGAGACCCAGTACTTC
CDR3: CASSLVVGGETQYF

D: TRBD1
J: TRBJ2-3
V: TRBV5-1
DNA: TGCGCCAGCAGCTTGGGACCGAGTGCCGGGACAGGTTCCTATTTT
CDR3: CASSLGPSAGTGSYF

D: TRBD1
J: TRBJ2-7
V: TRBV11-3
DNA: TGTGCCAGCAGCTTCCAGGGGGTCGAGGGTCCTTACGAGCAGTACTTC
CDR3: CASSFQGVEGPYEQYF

D: NA
J: TRBJ1-4
V: TRBV15
DNA: TGTGCCACCAGCAGAAGTTCGGGACATCCGGAGTGGTCTGAAAAACTGTTTTTT
CDR3: CATSRSSGHPEWSEKLFF

D: NA
J: TRBJ1-6
V: TRBV18
DNA: TGTGCCAGCTCACGTGAGGCTTATAACTCACCCCTCCACTTT
CDR3: CASSREAYNSPLHF

D: NA
J: TRBJ2-5
V: TRBV5-1
DNA: TGCGCCAGCAGGCCGGGACTGCCTATGGAGACCCAGTACTTC
CDR3: CASRPGLPMETQYF

D: TRBD1
J: TRBJ2-2
V: TRBV4-3
DNA: TGCGCCAGCAGCCAAATCCACTCGGACAGGGTTCTCGGGGAGCTGTTTTTT
CDR3: CASSQIHSDRVLGELFF

D: NA
J: TRBJ2-1
V: TRBV30
DNA: TGTGCCTGGAGTGAGGCTAGCAGATACAATGAGCAGTTCTTC
CDR3: CAWSEASRYNEQFF

D: TRBD1
J: TRBJ1-2
V: TRBV10-2
DNA: TGCGCCAGCATTCAAATAGGTGGGACAGGGGGTAAAACCTATGGCTACACCTTC
CDR3: CASIQIGGTGGKTYGYTF

D: TRBD2
J: TRBJ2-3
V: TRBV23-1
DNA: TGCGCCAGCAGTCAACCACTAGCGGGGGGGAACACAGATACGCAGTATTTT
CDR3: CASSQPLAGGNTDTQYF

D: NA
J: TRBJ1-1
V: TRBV11-2
DNA: TGTGCCAGCAGCCCTCTCACAGGGAGTGAAGCTTTCTTT
CDR3: CASSPLTGSEAFF

D: TRBD1
J: TRBJ1-5
V: TRBV19
DNA: TGTGCCAGTAGTATATCCGGGACAGTCTTGCGATATAGCAATCAGCCCCAGCATTTT
CDR3: CASSISGTVLRYSNQPQHF

D: NA
J: TRBJ1-6
V: TRBV6-4
DNA: TGTGCCAGCAGTGACTCCACTCGATCACCCCTCCACTTT
CDR3: CASSDSTRSPLHF

D: TRBD1
J: TRBJ1-5
V: TRBV7-2
DNA: TGTGCCAGCAGCCCCAACAGGGGTGGCAATCAGCCCCAGCATTTT
CDR3: CASSPNRGGNQPQHF

D: NA
J: TRBJ1-1
V: TRBV27
DNA: TGTGCCAGCAGTTTAACTTACAGGGTAGTGAACACTGAAGCTTTCTTT
CDR3: CASSLTYRVVNTEAFF

D: NA
J: TRBJ1-4
V: TRBV27
DNA: TGTGCCAGCGGGGTGGTAGGGGTCGGAAAACTGTTTTTT
CDR3: CASGVVGVGKLFF

D: NA
J: TRBJ1-2
V: TRBV9
DNA: TGTGCCAGCAGCGTAGACCCTATGACAGGCCCCCTCTATGGCTACACCTTC
CDR3: CASSVDPMTGPLYGYTF

D: TRBD1
J: TRBJ1-1
V: TRBV7-8
DNA: TGTGCCAGCAGCAAGGACAGGGGAAACACTGAAGCTTTCTTT
CDR3: CASSKDRGNTEAFF

D: NA
J: TRBJ1-1
V: TRBV7-8
DNA: TGTGCCAGCAGCCAACAGGTATTATCCACTGAAGCTTTCTTT
CDR3: CASSQQVLSTEAFF

D: TRBD1
J: TRBJ2-7
V: TRBV19
DNA: TGTGCCAGTAGTACCGGACAGGGAAAGTACTTC
CDR3: CASSTGQGKYF

D: NA
J: TRBJ2-5
V: TRBV7-8
DNA: TGTGCCAGCAGCTTGCGGGGGCCCCAAGAGACCCAGTACTTC
CDR3: CASSLRGPQETQYF

D: TRBD1
J: TRBJ1-5
V: TRBV7-9
DNA: TGTGCCAGCAGCGACTCCGGGACAGGGACTGGCCAGCCCCAGCATTTT
CDR3: CASSDSGTGTGQPQHF

D: NA
J: TRBJ1-6
V: TRBV27
DNA: TGTGCCAGCAGTTTTCGGACAGACAGCTCCTATAATTCACCCCTCCACTTT
CDR3: CASSFRTDSSYNSPLHF

D: NA
J: TRBJ2-7
V: TRBV18
DNA: TGTGCCAGCTCACCGTTGGACAGCTTCGGCGAGCAGTACTTC
CDR3: CASSPLDSFGEQYF

D: NA
J: TRBJ2-3
V: TRBV20-1
DNA: TGCAGTGCTAGAGAGCGGGATACGCAGTATTTT
CDR3: CSARERDTQYF

D: NA
J: TRBJ1-1
V: TRBV7-9
DNA: TGTGCCAGCAGCAAAACACAGGATACTGAAGCTTTCTTT
CDR3: CASSKTQDTEAFF

D: TRBD1
J: TRBJ1-1
V: TRBV28
DNA: TGTGCCAGCAACCAAGGAGGACAGGGGACCGCTGAAGCTTTCTTT
CDR3: CASNQGGQGTAEAFF

D: TRBD1
J: TRBJ2-7
V: TRBV7-6
DNA: TGTGCCAGCAGCCCGGGGACAGGGGAGAGTGGGTACGAGCAGTACTTC
CDR3: CASSPGTGESGYEQYF

D: NA
J: TRBJ2-3
V: TRBV15
DNA: TGTGCCACCAGCCCCCGACAGGGCACAGATACGCAGTATTTT
CDR3: CATSPRQGTDTQYF

D: NA
J: TRBJ1-2
V: TRBV7-2
DNA: TGTGCCAGCAGCTTAGGGTTCGGGTCCGATTATGGCTACACCTTC
CDR3: CASSLGFGSDYGYTF

D: NA
J: TRBJ2-5
V: TRBV11-3
DNA: TGTGCCAGCAGCCGAACAGGGAAAGAGACCCAGTACTTC
CDR3: CASSRTGKETQYF

D: TRBD1
J: TRBJ1-5
V: TRBV28
DNA: TGTGCCAGCAGTTTTCGACAGGGCTATCAGCCCCAGCATTTT
CDR3: CASSFRQGYQPQHF

D: NA
J: TRBJ2-7
V: TRBV5-1
DNA: TGCGCCAGCAGCAGGGGGGGGCGCGCCGCCGAGCAGTACTTC
CDR3: CASSRGGRAAEQYF

D: NA
J: TRBJ2-7
V: TRBV5-8
DNA: TGTGCCAGCAGATTTACAGGGTCTCCCTACGAGCAGTACTTC
CDR3: CASRFTGSPYEQYF

D: NA
J: TRBJ1-2
V: TRBV4-1
DNA: TGCGCCAGCAACGCAGGCTATGGCTACACCTTC
CDR3: CASNAGYGYTF

D: TRBD2
J: TRBJ2-5
V: TRBV5-6
DNA: TGTGCCAGCAGCTGGGTACTAGCGGGGGCATCAAAGACCCAGTACTTC
CDR3: CASSWVLAGASKTQYF

D: TRBD2
J: TRBJ2-3
V: TRBV7-9
DNA: TGTGCCAGCAGCTCAAGCGGGGGGGCCACAGATACGCAGTATTTT
CDR3: CASSSSGGATDTQYF

D: NA
J: TRBJ1-1
V: TRBV5-1
DNA: TGCGCCAGCAGCTTGGGAAGGGGGGGAGGGGACACTGAAGCTTTCTTT
CDR3: CASSLGRGGGDTEAFF

D: NA
J: TRBJ1-4
V: TRBV5-4
DNA: TGTGCCAGCAGCTTGGAGGGGGTCCCGGGAACTAATGAAAAACTGTTTTTT
CDR3: CASSLEGVPGTNEKLFF

D: TRBD2
J: TRBJ2-3
V: TRBV11-3
DNA: TGTGCCAGCAGCTCGACTAGCGGGGTCACAGATACGCAGTATTTT
CDR3: CASSSTSGVTDTQYF

D: TRBD2
J: TRBJ2-1
V: TRBV6-6
DNA: TGTGCCAGCAGTTGGGGGGGGGATGAGCAGTTCTTC
CDR3: CASSWGGDEQFF